What follows is one TCR beta chain and its context. Its matching antigen is unknown. This sample was taken from a study of T-cell memory formation after mild COVID-19. The study's findings and limits: Mostly located in CM and EM were contracting CD4+ clones, with contracting CD8+ clones located in EMRA.

Each CDR3 protein is one row after TCRdb ran MiXCR on the 5' RACE reads. There are over 70,000 distinct CDR3 sequences in the sample; around 13% occur only once, and about 27% lies in the top ten. Material for sequencing was PBMCs or a T cell subset sorted from them (not recorded which). This TCR derives from an adult woman who had mild COVID-19 (a few samples of this study predate the infection). Cell type and time point are not known.

The DNA for the CDR3 is TGTGCCAGCAGCCCCTCGGGGGGACGGGTGAGCGAGCAGTACTTC. This translates into CASSPSGGRVSEQYF. The chain carries TRBV9 and TRBJ2-7; 7 bases align to TRBD2. The CDR3 length is 15 residues. From germline, CDR1 is SGDLS and CDR2 YYNGEE. Germline trimming cut 4 bases from V and 6 bases from J; bases unmatched to any gene: 13.